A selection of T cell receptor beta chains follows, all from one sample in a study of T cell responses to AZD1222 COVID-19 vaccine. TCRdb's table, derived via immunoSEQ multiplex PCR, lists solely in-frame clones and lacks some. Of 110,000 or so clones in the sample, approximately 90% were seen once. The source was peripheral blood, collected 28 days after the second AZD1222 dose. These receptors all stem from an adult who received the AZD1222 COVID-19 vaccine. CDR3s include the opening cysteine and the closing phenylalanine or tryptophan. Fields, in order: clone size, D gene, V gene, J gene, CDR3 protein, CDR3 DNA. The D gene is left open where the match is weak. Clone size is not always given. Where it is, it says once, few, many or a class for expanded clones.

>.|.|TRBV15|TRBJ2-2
CATSRDRGAVGGELFF
TGTGCCACCAGCAGAGACCGGGGGGCGGTTGGCGGGGAGCTGTTTTTT
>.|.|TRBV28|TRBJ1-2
CASTKTGRNYGYTF
TGTGCCAGCACCAAGACAGGCAGAAACTATGGCTACACCTTC
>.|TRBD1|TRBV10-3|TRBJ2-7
CAAAGTDQRGQYF
TGTGCCGCCGCCGGGACAGATCAAAGGGGGCAGTACTTC
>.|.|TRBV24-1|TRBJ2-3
CATSPSGGADTQYF
TGTGCCACCAGCCCCTCGGGGGGCGCAGATACGCAGTATTTT
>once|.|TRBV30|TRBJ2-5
CAWSPPGGFQETQYF
TGTGCCTGGAGTCCACCTGGAGGGTTCCAAGAGACCCAGTACTTC
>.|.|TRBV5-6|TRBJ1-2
CASSSRGTVAYGYTF
TGTGCCAGCAGCTCGAGGGGAACGGTTGCCTATGGCTACACCTTC
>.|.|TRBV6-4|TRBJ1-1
CASRVGVGAEAFF
TGTGCCAGCCGGGTGGGGGTCGGGGCTGAAGCTTTCTTT
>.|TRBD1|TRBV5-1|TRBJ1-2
CASSLGGPGQGIHGYTF
TGCGCCAGCAGCTTGGGGGGACCGGGACAGGGAATACATGGCTACACCTTC
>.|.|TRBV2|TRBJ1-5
CASTGVGGNQPQHF
TGTGCCAGCACAGGGGTCGGGGGCAATCAGCCCCAGCATTTT
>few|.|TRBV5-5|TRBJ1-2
CASSLDLGHYGYTF
TGTGCCAGCAGCTTGGATCTAGGGCACTATGGCTACACCTTC